This T cell receptor beta chain was identified during a study of blood T cell repertoires in COVID-19. Across the whole study: COVID-19 samples from acute and convalescent phases originated in the United States, Italy and Spain.

This table comes from immunoSEQ multiplex PCR, and its TCRdb copy is limited to in-frame clones, with some not included. In the table there are 270,000 or so clones, roughly 80% of which are singletons. V was pared by 2 bases and J by 7 bases, with 15 bases between. Germline V lookup: CDR1 KGHSH, CDR2 LQKENI. This CDR3 has 15 amino acids. The sample taken for sequencing was peripheral blood. The receptor was isolated from a woman between 45 and 65 years old who had recovered from COVID-19. The chain has TRBV18 and TRBJ1-5; D is ambiguous. The DNA of the CDR3 is TGTGCCAGCTCACCAAGGGAAGGGCCGGGGCAGCCCCAGCATTTT. Amino acids: CASSPREGPGQPQHF.